This is a list of T cell receptor beta chains from one sample in a study of T cells in Graves' hyperthyroidism and ophthalmopathy. Each CDR3 protein is one row after TCRdb ran MiXCR on the multiplex PCR reads. This sample carries roughly 710,000 distinct CDR3 sequences, 30% to 40% of them seen once, and the ten largest clones take less than 35%. What was sequenced was blood. The origin of the receptors is a woman in her thirties or forties with Graves' hyperthyroidism. CDR3s include the opening cysteine and the closing phenylalanine or tryptophan. A D gene is named only where the DNA matches it firmly. Clone size is stated in some rows and not others, as once, few, many or a class when expanded.

TRBD1	TRBV7-9	TRBJ1-1	many	TGTGCCAGCAGTTCTACAGGGGCGAACACTGAAGCTTTCTTT	CASSSTGANTEAFF
.	TRBV20-1	TRBJ1-6	many	TGCAGTGCTAGTGCGAAGGGTGGGCATAATTCACCCCTCCACTTT	CSASAKGGHNSPLHF
.	TRBV7-2	TRBJ1-2	.	TGCGCCAGCAGCCAAGGGCGGGGGGACCTCGGGTATGGCTACACCTTC	CASSQGRGDLGYGYTF
.	TRBV2	TRBJ2-7	.	TGTGCCAGCAGTGACAGGGTACACGAGCAGTACTTC	CASSDRVHEQYF
.	TRBV19	TRBJ1-1	.	TGTGCCTCCAGGCAATTCGCTGAAGCTTTCTTT	CASRQFAEAFF
.	TRBV6-5	TRBJ2-7	few	TGTGCCAGCGGAGCCCTTCAGGGGGGGAAAAACGAGCAGTACTTC	CASGALQGGKNEQYF
TRBD2	TRBV7-2	TRBJ2-7	.	TGTGCCAGCAGCCCGGGACTAGCGGGAGCCCACGAGCAGTACTTC	CASSPGLAGAHEQYF
.	TRBV12-3/TRBV12-4	TRBJ1-5	.	TGTGCCAGCAGTGGAATTGGGTACCCTCATGAGCCCCAGCATTTT	CASSGIGYPHEPQHF
.	TRBV5-4	TRBJ2-6	many	TGTGCCAGCAACTCCCCTGGGGCCAACGTCCTGACTTTC	CASNSPGANVLTF
.	TRBV9	TRBJ1-2	many	TGTGCCAGCAGCGGCCCAAGGGGGGTAGCTAACTATGGCTACACCTTC	CASSGPRGVANYGYTF
.	TRBV20-1	TRBJ1-1	.	TGCAGTGCTGGGGACTACTCGATGAACACTGAAGCTTTCTTT	CSAGDYSMNTEAFF
TRBD2	TRBV10-3	TRBJ2-2	once	TGTGCCATCGCGGGACTAGCGGGCGGGGAGCTGTTTTTT	CAIAGLAGGELFF
TRBD1	TRBV19	TRBJ2-5	.	TGTGCCAGTAGGATAACAGGGGCGGGAGAGACCCAGTACTTC	CASRITGAGETQYF
.	TRBV19	TRBJ1-5	many	TGTGCCAGTCGGACCTTAAGCAATCAGCCCCAGCATTTT	CASRTLSNQPQHF
.	TRBV18	TRBJ1-2	.	TGTGCCAGCTCACCACAGGACCGAAACTATGGCCACACCTTC	CASSPQDRNYGHTF
.	TRBV5-6	TRBJ2-7	few	TGTGCCAGCAGCTTATTTCAGGCATACGAGCAGTACTTC	CASSLFQAYEQYF
.	TRBV7-3	TRBJ1-1	once	TGTGCCAGCAGCCCTGTTGGGGGAGGCACTGAAGCTTTCTTT	CASSPVGGGTEAFF
TRBD2	TRBV7-9	TRBJ2-5	.	TGTGCCAGCAGCTTGGGACTAGCGGGATCTTCCTTAGAGACCCAGTACTTC	CASSLGLAGSSLETQYF
.	TRBV2	TRBJ1-5	.	TGTGCCAGCAGCGTAGACAGCCCGACTCAGCCCCAGCATTTT	CASSVDSPTQPQHF
TRBD1	TRBV24-1	TRBJ1-5	many	TGTGCCACCAGTGATTATGACAGGGTAGGCAGCAATCAGCCCCAGCATTTT	CATSDYDRVGSNQPQHF
TRBD1	TRBV29-1	TRBJ1-1	.	TGCAGCGTTGGCCAGGGGGAGGGGGCTGAAGCTTTCTTT	CSVGQGEGAEAFF
.	TRBV7-9	TRBJ1-3	many	TGTGCCAGCAGCCCGCAACAGGGTCCCGGAAACACCATATATTTT	CASSPQQGPGNTIYF
TRBD1	TRBV19	TRBJ1-4	many	TGTGCCAGCCGCCCGGGACAGCCTGATGAAAAACTGTTTTTT	CASRPGQPDEKLFF
.	TRBV7-2	TRBJ1-5	many	TGTGCCAGCAGCTACCAGGCTAGCAATCAGCCCCAGCATTTT	CASSYQASNQPQHF
TRBD1	TRBV6-5	TRBJ1-2	.	TGTGCCAGCAGTTACCCATTAGGACAGGGGGATGGCTACACCTTC	CASSYPLGQGDGYTF
.	TRBV12-3/TRBV12-4	TRBJ1-1	.	TGTGCCAGCAGTAAATATACTGAAGCTTTCTTT	CASSKYTEAFF
.	TRBV7-9	TRBJ2-7	many	TGTGCCAGCAGCTTAGTGTCGCAGGGGTCCTACGAGCAGTACTTC	CASSLVSQGSYEQYF
.	TRBV3-1	TRBJ1-1	few	TGTGCCAGCAGCCAAGATGGGGGCCACGGCACTGAAGCTTTCTTT	CASSQDGGHGTEAFF
.	TRBV2	TRBJ1-6	.	TGTGCCAGCTCACCCTTTGCGGGATTAACGACTAATTCACCCCTCCACTTT	CASSPFAGLTTNSPLHF
TRBD1	TRBV15	TRBJ1-1	.	TGTGCCATCGGGACAGGGGCGCGCCCAAACACTGAAGCTTTCTTT	CAIGTGARPNTEAFF
TRBD1	TRBV29-1	TRBJ1-5	.	TGCAGCGTGGGTGACAGGGATCAGCCCCAGCATTTT	CSVGDRDQPQHF
TRBD1	TRBV4-3	TRBJ2-5	.	TGCGCCAGCAGCCAGACAGGGACCTCGAAGGAAGAGACCCAGTACTTC	CASSQTGTSKEETQYF
.	TRBV19	TRBJ1-5	many	TGTGCCAGTAAAGAGCTGGAGGGGACCCAGTTCGAGCCCCAGCATTTT	CASKELEGTQFEPQHF
TRBD1	TRBV7-6	TRBJ1-1	many	TGTGCCAGCAGCTCAATAACAGGGGAAAGGACCAGGACTGAAGCTTTCTTT	CASSSITGERTRTEAFF
TRBD1	TRBV7-9	TRBJ1-1	few	TGTGCCAGCAGCCCACCGGACAGGGGGTGGCCTGAAGCTTTCTTT	CASSPPDRGWPEAFF
.	TRBV7-2	TRBJ1-1	many	TGTGCCAGCAGCTTAGACCTCATAGTGAACACTGAAGCTTTCTTT	CASSLDLIVNTEAFF
TRBD1	TRBV9	TRBJ2-2	few	TGTGCCAGCAGCTCCCCCGGGACAGGGTTCCCCGATTTAGCAACCGGGGAGCTGTTTTTT	CASSSPGTGFPDLATGELFF
TRBD1	TRBV3-1	TRBJ2-7	.	TGTGCCAGCAGCCAGGGACAGGGGTACCACGAGCAGTACTTC	CASSQGQGYHEQYF
.	TRBV10-3	TRBJ2-3	.	TGTGCCATCACTGGCAGGGCGGCAGATACGCAGTATTTT	CAITGRAADTQYF
.	TRBV7-9	TRBJ1-4	many	TGTGCCAGCAGAGACGGGACGAATGAAAAACTGTTTTTT	CASRDGTNEKLFF
.	TRBV20-1	TRBJ1-5	few	TGCAGTGCTCCGGACGGGAATCAGCCCCAGCATTTT	CSAPDGNQPQHF
.	TRBV10-2	TRBJ2-3	.	TGCGCCAGCCACCACACAGATACGCAGTATTTT	CASHHTDTQYF
.	TRBV10-1	TRBJ2-1	many	TGCGCCAGCAGTGAACAGGCGGGGCGGCAGTTCTTC	CASSEQAGRQFF
.	TRBV5-1	TRBJ1-1	.	TGTGCCAGCCGCCGACCGGGAAAGGCATATACTGAAGCTTTCTTT	CASRRPGKAYTEAFF